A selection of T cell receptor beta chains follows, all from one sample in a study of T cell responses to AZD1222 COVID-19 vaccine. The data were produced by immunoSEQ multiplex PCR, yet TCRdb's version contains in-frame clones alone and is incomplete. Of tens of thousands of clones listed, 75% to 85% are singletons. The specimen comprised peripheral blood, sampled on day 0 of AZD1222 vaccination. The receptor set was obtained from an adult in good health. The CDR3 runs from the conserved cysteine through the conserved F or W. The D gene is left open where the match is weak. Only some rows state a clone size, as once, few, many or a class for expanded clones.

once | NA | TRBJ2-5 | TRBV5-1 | TGCGCCAGCAGCCTCAGTGGAGGGCGCAACCCCCAAGAGACCCAGTACTTC | CASSLSGGRNPQETQYF
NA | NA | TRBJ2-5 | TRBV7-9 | TGTGCCAGCAGCTTAGGGACTATAGCGCCGAAGGAGACCCAGTACTTC | CASSLGTIAPKETQYF
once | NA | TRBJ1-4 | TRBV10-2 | TGCGCCAGCAGTGAGGCGTGGACATATGAAAAACTGTTTTTT | CASSEAWTYEKLFF
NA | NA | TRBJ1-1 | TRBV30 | TGTGCCTGGAGTGTGAAACCGAACACTGAAGCTTTCTTT | CAWSVKPNTEAFF
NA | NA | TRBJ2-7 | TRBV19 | TGTGCCAGTAGTATATCGTGGTCCTGGAGCTCCTACGAGCAGTACTTC | CASSISWSWSSYEQYF
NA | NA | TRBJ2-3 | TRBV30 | TGTGCCTGGAGCCGATTGGGGGAACCAGATACGCAGTATTTT | CAWSRLGEPDTQYF
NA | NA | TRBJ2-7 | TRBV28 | TGTGCCAGCAGACTCCAGGGTGGGGGCTACGAGCAGTACTTC | CASRLQGGGYEQYF
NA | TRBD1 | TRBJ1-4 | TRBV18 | TGTGCCAGCTCACCATCGGGACAGGGGAGTAATGAAAAACTGTTTTTT | CASSPSGQGSNEKLFF
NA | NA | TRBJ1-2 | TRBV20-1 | TGCAGTGCTAGTGTGGAGGGTAAACGCTATGGCTACACCTTC | CSASVEGKRYGYTF
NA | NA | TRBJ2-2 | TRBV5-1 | TGCGCCAGCAGCTTGCAAGAGGGCAACACCGGGGAGCTGTTTTTT | CASSLQEGNTGELFF
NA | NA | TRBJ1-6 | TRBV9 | TGTGCCAGCAGGGGGACTGGAAATTCACCCCTCCACTTT | CASRGTGNSPLHF
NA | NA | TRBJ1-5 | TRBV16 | TGTGCCAGCAGCCAAATGGGCCGGGGGGTACAGCCCCAGCATTTT | CASSQMGRGVQPQHF
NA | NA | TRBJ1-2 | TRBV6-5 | TGTGCCAGCAGTTCTGGGATCTTCTATGGCTACACCTTC | CASSSGIFYGYTF
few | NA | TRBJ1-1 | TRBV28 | TGTGCCAGCAGTCCCGGGGGGGGAAACACTGAAGCTTTCTTT | CASSPGGGNTEAFF
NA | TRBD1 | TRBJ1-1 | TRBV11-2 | TGTGCCAGCAGCTCCGGGACAGGGCAGAGGATGAACACTGAAGCTTTCTTT | CASSSGTGQRMNTEAFF
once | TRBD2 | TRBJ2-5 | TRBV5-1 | TGCGCCAGCAGCTTGTCAGCGGGGGATTCCCGGGAGACCCAGTACTTC | CASSLSAGDSRETQYF
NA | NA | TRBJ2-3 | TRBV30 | TGTGCCTGGAGAACAGATACGCAGTATTTT | CAWRTDTQYF
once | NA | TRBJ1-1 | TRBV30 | TGTGCCTGCCGAAGGGCAAGCCGCATGAACACTGAAGCTTTCTTT | CACRRASRMNTEAFF
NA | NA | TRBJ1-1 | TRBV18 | TGTGCCAGCTCACCACGAGGGGACACTGAAGCTTTCTTT | CASSPRGDTEAFF
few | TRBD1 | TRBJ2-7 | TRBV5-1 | TGCGCCAGCACCCTTTCCGCACAGGGGAACGACGAGCAGTACTTC | CASTLSAQGNDEQYF
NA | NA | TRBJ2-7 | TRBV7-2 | TGTGCCAGCAGCTTCGGCGGGGGCAGGGGATCCGAGCAGTACTTC | CASSFGGGRGSEQYF
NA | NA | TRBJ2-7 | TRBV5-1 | TGCGCCAGCAGCCCGGGGACTCCGCCTGACTACGAGCAGTACTTC | CASSPGTPPDYEQYF
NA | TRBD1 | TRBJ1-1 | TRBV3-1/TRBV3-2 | TGTGCCAGCAGCCAAGACGACAGGGCGGCGGAAGCTTTCTTT | CASSQDDRAAEAFF
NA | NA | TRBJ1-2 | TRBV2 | TGTGCCAGCAGTGACCCCCTCTTCACCTATGGCTACACCTTC | CASSDPLFTYGYTF
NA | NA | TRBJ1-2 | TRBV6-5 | TGTGCCAGCAGTTGGGAACGACGGGGAGGAAAATATGGCTACACCTTC | CASSWERRGGKYGYTF
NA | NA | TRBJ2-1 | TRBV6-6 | TGTGCGGTACAACAGGGCGGCTCATATGAGCAGTTCTTC | CAVQQGGSYEQFF
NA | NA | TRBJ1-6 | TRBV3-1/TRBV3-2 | TGTGCCAGCAGCCAAGGGGGTGGTAATTCACCCCTCCACTTT | CASSQGGGNSPLHF
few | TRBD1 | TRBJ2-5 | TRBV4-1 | TGCGCCAGCAGCCCAGACAGGGGGTCGGGAGGAGAGACCCAGTACTTC | CASSPDRGSGGETQYF
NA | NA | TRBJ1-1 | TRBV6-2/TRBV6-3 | TGTGCCAGCAGTTTCGGACAGTCTCGGGCTTTCTTT | CASSFGQSRAFF
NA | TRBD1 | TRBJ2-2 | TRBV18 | TGTGCCAGCTCACCCCGGGACAGATCGAACACCGGGGAGCTGTTTTTT | CASSPRDRSNTGELFF
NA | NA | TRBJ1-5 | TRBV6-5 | TGTGCCAGCGGACAGTCCAATCAGCCCCAGCATTTT | CASGQSNQPQHF
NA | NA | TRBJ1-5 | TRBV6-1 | TGTGCCAGCAGTGAAGGTTACGGGCCCCAGGTGCCCCAGCATTTT | CASSEGYGPQVPQHF
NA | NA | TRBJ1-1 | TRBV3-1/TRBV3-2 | TGTGCCAGCAGCCCTGGACAGATCACTGAAGCTTTCTTT | CASSPGQITEAFF
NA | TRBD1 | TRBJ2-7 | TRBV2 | TGTGCCAGCAGCGAACAGGGGGCGGCCTACGAGCAGTACTTC | CASSEQGAAYEQYF
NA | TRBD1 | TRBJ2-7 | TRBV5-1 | TGCGCCAGCAGCCCAGGACAGGGGGCGAGAGAGCAGTACTTC | CASSPGQGAREQYF
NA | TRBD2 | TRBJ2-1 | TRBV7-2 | TGTGCCAGCAGGAAGGAGGCGGGAGGATCCGATGAGCAGTTCTTC | CASRKEAGGSDEQFF
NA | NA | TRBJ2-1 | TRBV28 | TGTGCCAGCAGTTTCCCCGGCGGGATGGGTGAAAATGAGCAGTTCTTC | CASSFPGGMGENEQFF
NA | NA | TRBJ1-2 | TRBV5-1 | TGCGCCAGCAGCTTGGGAAGACCCTCCTATGGCTACACCTTC | CASSLGRPSYGYTF
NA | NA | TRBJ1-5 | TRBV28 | TGTGCCAGCAGTCCCGGGACACGGGGGAGGCCCCAGCATTTT | CASSPGTRGRPQHF
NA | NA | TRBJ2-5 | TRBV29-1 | TGCAGCGTCAACAGGGACGGAGGGACCCAGTACTTC | CSVNRDGGTQYF
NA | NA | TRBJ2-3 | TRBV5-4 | TGTGCCAGCAGTTACACAGCTACCCCTTCGCAGTATTTT | CASSYTATPSQYF